A single T cell receptor (beta chain) is shown here with its context. Its antigen is unidentified. The sample is drawn from a study of early T cells in non-severe SARS-CoV-2 infection. Overall study context: RNA in bulk from unsorted whole blood was sequenced, and chains were unpaired.

Overall study results and limits: Private and CD4 specificities were missed by VDJdb matching, skewed to anti-spike CD8.

Individual cDNA molecules were tagged with unique molecular identifiers, the study reported. TCRdb reprocessed the 5' RACE reads with MiXCR, giving one entry per CDR3 protein. The sample has roughly 86,000 distinct CDR3 sequences, about 6% seen once. The CDR3 is 13 amino acids. Trimming left V 5 bases short and J 8 bases short, with 14 bases between. The germline CDR1 and CDR2 sequences are SEHNR and FQNEAQ (reference sequence). This TCR derives from an adult who was a healthcare worker with PCR-confirmed SARS-CoV-2 infection or an uninfected control (not recorded which). V is TRBV7-9 and J is TRBJ2-3, with D perhaps matching TRBD2 (6 bases). Sequenced material: whole blood. The CDR3 bases are TGTGCCAGCAGCCGCCGGGAGTCGGGTACGCAGTATTTT. Translated, it gives CASSRRESGTQYF.